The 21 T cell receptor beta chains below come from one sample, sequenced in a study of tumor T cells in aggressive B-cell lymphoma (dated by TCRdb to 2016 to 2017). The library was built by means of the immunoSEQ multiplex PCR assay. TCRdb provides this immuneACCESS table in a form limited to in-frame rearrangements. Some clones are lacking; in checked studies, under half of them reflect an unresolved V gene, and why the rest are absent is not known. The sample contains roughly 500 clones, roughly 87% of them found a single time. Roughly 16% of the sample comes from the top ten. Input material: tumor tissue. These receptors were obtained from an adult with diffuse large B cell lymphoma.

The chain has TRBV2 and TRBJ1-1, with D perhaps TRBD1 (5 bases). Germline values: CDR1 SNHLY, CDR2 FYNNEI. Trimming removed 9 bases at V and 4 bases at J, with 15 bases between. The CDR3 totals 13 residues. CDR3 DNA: TGTGCCAGTACCGGGGGTGCGATCACTGAAGCTTTCTTT. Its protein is CASTGGAITEAFF.

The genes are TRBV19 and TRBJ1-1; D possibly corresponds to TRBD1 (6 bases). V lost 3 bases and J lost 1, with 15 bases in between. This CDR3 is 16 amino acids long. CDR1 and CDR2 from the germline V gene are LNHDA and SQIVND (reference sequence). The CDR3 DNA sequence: TGTGCCAGTAGTATTAATGCGGTCAGGGGGAACACTGAAGCTTTCTTT. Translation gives CASSINAVRGNTEAFF.

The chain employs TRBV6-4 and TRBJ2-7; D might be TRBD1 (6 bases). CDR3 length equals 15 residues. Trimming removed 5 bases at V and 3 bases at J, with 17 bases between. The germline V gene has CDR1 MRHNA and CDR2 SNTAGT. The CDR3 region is CASSTGTPSNYEQYF. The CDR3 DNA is TGTGCCAGCAGTACCGGGACACCGAGCAACTACGAGCAGTACTTC.

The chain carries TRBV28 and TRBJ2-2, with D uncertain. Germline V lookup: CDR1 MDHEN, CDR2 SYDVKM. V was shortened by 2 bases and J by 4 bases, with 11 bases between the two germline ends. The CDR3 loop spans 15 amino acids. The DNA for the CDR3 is TGTGCCAGCAGTTTAAGACATACCTCCACCGGGGAGCTGTTTTTT. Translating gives CASSLRHTSTGELFF.

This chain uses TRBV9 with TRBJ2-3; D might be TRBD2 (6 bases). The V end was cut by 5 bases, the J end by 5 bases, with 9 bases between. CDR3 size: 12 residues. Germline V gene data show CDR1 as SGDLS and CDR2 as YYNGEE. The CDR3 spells CASSSSEDTQYF. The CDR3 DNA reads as TGTGCCAGCAGTTCTAGCGAAGATACGCAGTATTTT.

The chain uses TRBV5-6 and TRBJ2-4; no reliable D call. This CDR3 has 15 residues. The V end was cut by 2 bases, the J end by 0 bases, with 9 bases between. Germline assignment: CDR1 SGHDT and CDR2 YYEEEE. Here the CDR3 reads CASSFLQVAKNIQYF. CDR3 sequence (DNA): TGTGCCAGCAGCTTCCTTCAGGTAGCCAAAAACATTCAGTACTTC.

CDR3 in amino acids: CASSPDLGSYEQYF. CDR3 DNA: TGTGCCAGCAGCCCAGACCTGGGCAGCTACGAGCAGTACTTC. The chain has TRBV4-2 and TRBJ2-7; D is ambiguous. CDR1 is LGHNA, CDR2 YNFKEQ, per germline. The CDR3 is 14 amino acids. V lost 4 bases to trimming and J lost 3 bases, with 13 bases between them.

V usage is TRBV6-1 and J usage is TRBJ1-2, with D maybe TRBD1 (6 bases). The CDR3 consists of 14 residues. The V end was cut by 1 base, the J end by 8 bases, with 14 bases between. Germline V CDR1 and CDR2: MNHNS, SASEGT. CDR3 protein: CASSEGGTKLGYTF. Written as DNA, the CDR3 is TGTGCCAGCAGTGAAGGTGGGACAAAATTAGGCTACACCTTC.

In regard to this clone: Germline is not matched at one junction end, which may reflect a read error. As DNA, the CDR3 is TGTGCCAGCAGCTACTCACCCTTCCAGGGCGGATATGGCTACACCTTC. Amino acid sequence: CASSYSPFQGGYGYTF. The V call is TRBV6-5, the J call TRBJ1-2, with D possibly TRBD1 on 5 matching bases. Germline assignment: CDR1 MNHEY and CDR2 SVGAGI. The CDR3 sequence is 16 residues long.

The CDR3 protein is CASSSRGGANTGELFF. Here the CDR3 DNA reads TGTGCCAGCAGCTCCCGGGGGGGCGCGAACACCGGGGAGCTGTTTTTT. This chain joins TRBV9 and TRBJ2-2, with 8 positions matching TRBD2. Per the germline V gene, CDR1 is SGDLS and CDR2 is YYNGEE. CDR3 size: 16 residues. Trimming at V came to 4 bases and at J to 0 bases, leaving 5 bases not matched to a gene.

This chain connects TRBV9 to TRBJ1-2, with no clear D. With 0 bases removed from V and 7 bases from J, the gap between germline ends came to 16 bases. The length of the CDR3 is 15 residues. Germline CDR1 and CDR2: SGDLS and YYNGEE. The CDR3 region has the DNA TGTGCCAGCAGCGTAGCTTTAGAGTATGGTCGTGGCTACACCTTC. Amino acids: CASSVALEYGRGYTF.

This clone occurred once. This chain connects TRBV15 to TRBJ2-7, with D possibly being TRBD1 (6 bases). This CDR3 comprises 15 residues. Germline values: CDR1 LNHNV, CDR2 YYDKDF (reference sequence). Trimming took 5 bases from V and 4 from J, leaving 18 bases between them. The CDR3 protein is CATSSQERGKYEQYF. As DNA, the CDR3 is TGTGCCACCAGCTCTCAGGAAAGGGGGAAATACGAGCAGTACTTC.

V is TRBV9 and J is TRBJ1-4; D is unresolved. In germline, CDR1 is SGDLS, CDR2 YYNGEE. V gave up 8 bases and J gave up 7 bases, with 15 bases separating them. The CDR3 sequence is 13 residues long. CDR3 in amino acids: CARDPPEFEKLFF. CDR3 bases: TGTGCCAGAGACCCCCCGGAGTTTGAAAAACTGTTTTTT.

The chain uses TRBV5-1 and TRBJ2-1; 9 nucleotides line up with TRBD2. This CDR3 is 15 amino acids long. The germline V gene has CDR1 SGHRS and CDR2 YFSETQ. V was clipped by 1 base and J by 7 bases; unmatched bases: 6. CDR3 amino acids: CASSLLLAGENEQFF. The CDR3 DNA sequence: TGCGCCAGCAGCTTGTTGTTAGCGGGGGAGAATGAGCAGTTCTTC.

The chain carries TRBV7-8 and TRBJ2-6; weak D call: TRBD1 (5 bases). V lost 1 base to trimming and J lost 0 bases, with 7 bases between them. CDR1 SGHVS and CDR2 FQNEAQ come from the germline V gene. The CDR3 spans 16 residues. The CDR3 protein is CASSLGQGSGANVLTF. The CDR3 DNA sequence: TGTGCCAGCAGCTTAGGGCAGGGCTCTGGGGCCAACGTCCTGACTTTC.

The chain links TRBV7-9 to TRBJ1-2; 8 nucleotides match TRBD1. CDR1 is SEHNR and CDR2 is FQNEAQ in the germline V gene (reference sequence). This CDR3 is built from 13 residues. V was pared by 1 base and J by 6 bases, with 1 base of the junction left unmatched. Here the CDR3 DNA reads TGTGCCAGCAGCTTAGTACAGGGGGATGGCTACACCTTC. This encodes CASSLVQGDGYTF.

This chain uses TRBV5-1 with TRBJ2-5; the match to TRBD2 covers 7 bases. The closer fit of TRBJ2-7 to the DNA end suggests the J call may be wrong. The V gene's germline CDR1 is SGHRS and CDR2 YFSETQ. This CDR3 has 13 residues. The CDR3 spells CASSLGLTYEQYF. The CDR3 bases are TGCGCCAGCAGCCTGGGACTAACCTACGAGCAGTACTTC.

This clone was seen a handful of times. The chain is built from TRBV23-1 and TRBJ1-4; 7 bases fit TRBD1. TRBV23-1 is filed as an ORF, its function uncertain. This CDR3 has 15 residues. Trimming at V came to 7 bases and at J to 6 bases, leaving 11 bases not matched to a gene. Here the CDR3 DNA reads TGCGCCAGCACAACAGGGGCCACGGGACATGAAAAACTGTTTTTT. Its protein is CASTTGATGHEKLFF.

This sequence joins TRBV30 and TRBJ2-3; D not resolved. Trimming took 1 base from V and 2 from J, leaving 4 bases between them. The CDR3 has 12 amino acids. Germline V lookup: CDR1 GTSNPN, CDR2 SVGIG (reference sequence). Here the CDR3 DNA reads TGTGCCTGGAGTGACTTCACAGATACGCAGTATTTT. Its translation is CAWSDFTDTQYF.

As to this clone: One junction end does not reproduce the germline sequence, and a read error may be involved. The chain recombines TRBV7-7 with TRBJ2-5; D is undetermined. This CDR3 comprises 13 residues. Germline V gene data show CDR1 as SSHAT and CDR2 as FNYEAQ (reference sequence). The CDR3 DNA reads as TGTGCTAGCAGCCGCTCTAGACAAGAGACCCAGTACTTC. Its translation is CASSRSRQETQYF.

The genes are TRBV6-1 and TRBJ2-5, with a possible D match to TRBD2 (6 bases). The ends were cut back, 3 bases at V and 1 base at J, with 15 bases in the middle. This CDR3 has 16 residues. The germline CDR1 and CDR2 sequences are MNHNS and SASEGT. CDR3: CASSDPKRRVQETQYF. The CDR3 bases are TGTGCCAGCAGTGATCCGAAAAGGAGGGTCCAAGAGACCCAGTACTTC.